These T cell receptor beta chains were read from a single sample in a study of a mutant IDH1 vaccine in newly diagnosed glioma. Data came from immunoSEQ multiplex PCR; TCRdb stores just in-frame clones and leaves some out. This sample carries fewer than 150,000 clones, almost 90% of them seen once, and the ten largest clones take 0.5% to 0.65%. These receptors have no identified antigens. The sample here was PBMCs, taken from a glioma patient whose treatment included an IDH1 peptide vaccine. These receptors originate from a woman aged 50 to 60 with glioma. Both conserved end residues are part of each CDR3. D genes are given only for firm matches. Only part of the rows carry a size: once, few, many, or a class if the clone is expanded.

CASGGSYEQYF	TGTGCCAGCGGCGGGTCATACGAGCAGTACTTC	NA	TRBV19	TRBJ2-7	NA
CASSPIGQTRVEAFF	TGTGCCAGCAGTCCTATCGGGCAGACTAGGGTTGAAGCTTTCTTT	NA	TRBV28	TRBJ1-1	few
CASIRTGLNEQFF	TGTGCCAGCATCCGGACAGGGCTCAATGAGCAGTTCTTC	TRBD1	TRBV6-1	TRBJ2-1	NA
CASSLNPSGPYEQYF	TGTGCCAGCAGCTTAAATCCCAGCGGGCCCTACGAGCAGTACTTC	NA	TRBV11-2	TRBJ2-7	once
CASSLPFIGSGNTIYF	TGTGCCAGCAGTTTACCCTTTATTGGATCTGGAAACACCATATATTTT	NA	TRBV28	TRBJ1-3	NA
CASSLEGGDEKLFF	TGCGCCAGCAGCTTGGAAGGGGGTGATGAAAAACTGTTTTTT	NA	TRBV5-1	TRBJ1-4	NA
CASSSTPGTGKFPNYGYTF	TGTGCCAGCAGTTCGACCCCAGGGACAGGGAAGTTCCCTAACTATGGCTACACCTTC	TRBD1	TRBV28	TRBJ1-2	NA
CASTWAVNTGELFF	TGTGCCAGCACTTGGGCGGTTAACACCGGGGAGCTGTTTTTT	NA	TRBV28	TRBJ2-2	NA
CASSGLQGRNTGELFF	TGTGCCAGCAGTGGACTACAGGGCAGGAACACCGGGGAGCTGTTTTTT	NA	TRBV25-1	TRBJ2-2	NA
CASSSTSGRQETQYF	TGTGCCAGCAGTTCAACTAGCGGGAGGCAAGAGACCCAGTACTTC	TRBD2	TRBV6-5	TRBJ2-5	NA
CASRRSGRDYNEQFF	TGTGCCAGTAGGAGAAGCGGGAGAGACTACAATGAGCAGTTCTTC	TRBD2	TRBV19	TRBJ2-1	NA
CASSFGTSGGTGELFF	TGCGCCAGCAGCTTCGGGACTAGCGGTGGTACCGGGGAGCTGTTTTTT	TRBD2	TRBV5-1	TRBJ2-2	NA
CASRLAGRETQYF	TGTGCCAGCAGATTAGCCGGTCGGGAGACCCAGTACTTC	NA	TRBV11-2	TRBJ2-5	NA
CASRGTFGYGYTF	TGTGCCAGCAGGGGGACCTTTGGCTATGGCTACACCTTC	NA	TRBV25-1	TRBJ1-2	NA
CASSRDRAGNTIYF	TGTGCCAGCAGCCGGGACAGGGCAGGAAACACCATATATTTT	TRBD1	TRBV9	TRBJ1-3	NA
CASSPSGTSTDTQYF	TGTGCCAGCTCACCATCCGGGACTAGCACAGATACGCAGTATTTT	NA	TRBV18	TRBJ2-3	NA
CASSYYVDANTGELFF	TGTGCCAGCAGTTACTACGTTGACGCGAACACCGGGGAGCTGTTTTTT	NA	TRBV6-5	TRBJ2-2	once
CASSLLTVTTYNEQFF	TGTGCCAGCAGTTTGTTGACTGTAACCACCTACAATGAGCAGTTCTTC	NA	TRBV28	TRBJ2-1	NA
CASSEGSKGRNIQYF	TGTGCCAGCAGCGAAGGGTCGAAAGGGAGAAACATTCAGTACTTC	NA	TRBV9	TRBJ2-4	NA
CASSVEGLAEETQYF	TGTGCCAGCAGCGTAGAGGGACTAGCGGAAGAGACCCAGTACTTC	TRBD2	TRBV9	TRBJ2-5	NA
CASSPSTGEQFF	TGTGCCAGCAGCCCGTCCACGGGTGAGCAGTTCTTC	NA	TRBV7-8	TRBJ2-1	NA
CASSLNPANSYNEQFF	TGCGCCAGCAGCCTTAACCCTGCGAACTCCTACAATGAGCAGTTCTTC	NA	TRBV5-1	TRBJ2-1	NA
CASSSTGRAYNEQFF	TGTGCCAGCAGCTCAACGGGAAGGGCCTACAATGAGCAGTTCTTC	NA	TRBV6-5	TRBJ2-1	NA
CASRPVLAATGELFF	TGTGCCAGCAGGCCCGTATTAGCGGCCACCGGGGAGCTGTTTTTT	NA	TRBV5-8	TRBJ2-2	NA
CASRPLAGKRGEQYF	TGTGCCAGCAGACCACTAGCGGGGAAAAGGGGCGAGCAGTACTTC	TRBD2	TRBV2	TRBJ2-7	NA
CATQREQSSYEQYF	TGTGCCACCCAGCGGGAGCAAAGCTCCTACGAGCAGTACTTC	TRBD2	TRBV28	TRBJ2-7	NA
CASSLAGKAGGFGGELFF	TGTGCCAGCAGCTTAGCGGGGAAAGCGGGAGGATTTGGTGGGGAGCTGTTTTTT	TRBD2	TRBV7-2	TRBJ2-2	NA
CASSISWSSYEQYF	TGTGCCAGTAGTATTTCTTGGAGCTCCTACGAGCAGTACTTC	NA	TRBV19	TRBJ2-7	once
CASRARGGEQFF	TGTGCCAGCAGAGCCAGAGGCGGTGAGCAGTTCTTC	NA	TRBV6-1	TRBJ2-1	NA
CSVTIAGGPPGYEQYF	TGCAGCGTTACCATAGCGGGAGGGCCTCCCGGCTACGAGCAGTACTTC	TRBD2	TRBV29-1	TRBJ2-7	NA
CASSLVQGAGRGTEAFF	TGTGCCAGCAGCTTGGTGCAGGGGGCGGGCCGGGGAACTGAAGCTTTCTTT	TRBD1	TRBV5-6	TRBJ1-1	NA
CASSRGQGQSYEQYF	TGCGCCAGCAGCCGAGGACAGGGACAATCCTACGAGCAGTACTTC	TRBD1	TRBV4-1	TRBJ2-7	NA
CASGAGASSYEQYF	TGTGCCAGCGGGGCCGGGGCCAGCTCCTACGAGCAGTACTTC	NA	TRBV2	TRBJ2-7	NA
CASSEGLAGVYEQYF	TGCGCCAGCAGTGAGGGACTAGCGGGAGTCTACGAGCAGTACTTC	TRBD2	TRBV10-2	TRBJ2-7	NA
CASSRDRGRAGELFF	TGTGCCAGCAGTCGAGACAGGGGGCGCGCCGGGGAGCTGTTTTTT	TRBD1	TRBV6-1	TRBJ2-2	once
CASSLVGETYEQYF	TGTGCCAGCAGCTTGGTGGGGGAGACCTACGAGCAGTACTTC	NA	TRBV5-5	TRBJ2-7	NA
CASGGKTTEAFF	TGTGCCTCGGGGGGGAAGACCACTGAAGCTTTCTTT	NA	TRBV25-1	TRBJ1-1	NA
CASSHRTGGGNTIYF	TGTGCCAGCAGCCACAGGACAGGGGGCGGAAACACCATATATTTT	TRBD1	TRBV9	TRBJ1-3	NA
CASSQEVEGSVPYEQYF	TGTGCCAGCAGCCAAGAGGTAGAGGGGTCAGTCCCCTACGAGCAGTACTTC	NA	TRBV4-2	TRBJ2-7	NA
CSVVGGIRTRFGYGYTF	TGCAGCGTGGTCGGGGGAATTCGGACCCGGTTCGGGTATGGCTACACCTTC	NA	TRBV29-1	TRBJ1-2	NA
CASSETSGQETQYF	TGCGCCAGCAGTGAGACTAGCGGCCAAGAGACCCAGTACTTC	TRBD2	TRBV10-2	TRBJ2-5	NA
CASSIPSGGTYEQYF	TGTGCCAGCAGTATCCCTAGCGGGGGTACCTACGAGCAGTACTTC	TRBD2	TRBV2	TRBJ2-7	NA
CASSANRDRGEPQHF	TGTGCCAGCAGCGCAAACCGGGACAGGGGGGAGCCCCAGCATTTT	TRBD1	TRBV7-9	TRBJ1-5	NA
CASTDRTRLDPYQFYEQYF	TGCGCCAGCACCGATAGGACTAGATTGGACCCTTATCAATTCTACGAGCAGTACTTC	TRBD2	TRBV10-2	TRBJ2-7	NA
CASSTSGRSQYF	TGTGCCAGCAGTACTAGCGGGAGGTCCCAGTATTTT	TRBD2	TRBV6-5	TRBJ2-3	NA
CASSISPTSLNYGYTF	TGTGCCAGCAGTATTTCCCCAACGTCGTTGAACTATGGCTACACCTTC	NA	TRBV28	TRBJ1-2	NA
CASRSPSDRGNEKLFF	TGCGCCAGCAGATCTCCCTCGGACAGGGGAAATGAAAAACTGTTTTTT	TRBD1	TRBV10-2	TRBJ1-4	NA
CASSRRGHSYNEQFF	TGTGCCAGCAGCCGAAGGGGGCACTCCTACAATGAGCAGTTCTTC	TRBD1	TRBV7-2	TRBJ2-1	NA
CASGGTRYMTFF	TGTGCCAGCGGCGGGACTCGCTATATGACGTTCTTC	NA	TRBV7-2	TRBJ2-1	NA
CASSSPGRRDTEAFF	TGTGCCAGCAGTTCACCGGGGAGACGGGACACTGAAGCTTTCTTT	NA	TRBV6-1	TRBJ1-1	once
CASSIRTSGADNEQFF	TGCGCCAGCAGCATACGGACTAGCGGAGCCGACAATGAGCAGTTCTTC	TRBD2	TRBV5-1	TRBJ2-1	NA
CASSPRDRFNYGYTF	TGTGCCAGCAGTCCAAGGGACCGATTTAACTATGGCTACACCTTC	NA	TRBV27	TRBJ1-2	NA
CASRREGQGFAEQYF	TGTGCCAGCAGACGGGAGGGACAGGGCTTCGCCGAGCAGTACTTC	NA	TRBV5-6	TRBJ2-7	NA
CASSQAAGVYEQYF	TGTGCCAGCAGCCAGGCGGCGGGAGTATACGAGCAGTACTTC	TRBD2	TRBV7-3	TRBJ2-7	NA